These 18 T cell receptor beta chains came from one sample sequenced in a study of T-cell reconstitution after alpha-beta-depleted transplantation in children. Unique molecular identifiers were built into the TCRbeta library. From the PCR reads, TCRdb called clonotypes with MiXCR, one entry per CDR3 protein. The sample lists 400,000 to 500,000 distinct CDR3 sequences, approximately 11% occurring once. The sample was PBMCs from the stem cell graft donor, taken from the stem cell graft. The receptors derive from a human donor who donated a stem cell graft to a child with acute myeloid leukemia.

The chain couples TRBV5-6 to TRBJ2-5; the D call may be TRBD1 or TRBD2 (5 bases each). CDR3 length equals 18 residues. Germline V gene sequence: CDR1 SGHDT, CDR2 YYEEEE. V was trimmed by 4 bases and J by 2 bases, leaving 24 bases between them. Written as DNA, the CDR3 is TGTGCCAGCAGCCATTCTTTGGGGTTTGGGGGTGAGCAAGAGACCCAGTACTTC. Amino acid sequence: CASSHSLGFGGEQETQYF.

This clonotype was counted many times. J is TRBJ1-1 and V is TRBV9; D ambiguous. Trimming removed 4 bases at V and 5 bases at J, with 18 bases between. Germline assignment: CDR1 SGDLS and CDR2 YYNGEE. The CDR3 is 15 amino acids. CDR3 loop: CASSRRPSAFTEAFF. The CDR3 region has the DNA TGTGCCAGCAGCAGACGACCGAGCGCCTTTACTGAAGCTTTCTTT.

This clonotype was detected a few times. The V and J genes are TRBV4-3 and TRBJ1-4, with a weak D call TRBD1 (5 bases). The CDR3 extends over 17 amino acids. Trimming cost V 0 bases and J 3 bases, with 14 bases left between them. The germline V gene has CDR1 LGHNA and CDR2 YSLEER. This CDR3 is CASSQETGGRANEKLFF. DNA for the CDR3: TGCGCCAGCAGCCAAGAAACCGGGGGTAGGGCTAATGAAAAACTGTTTTTT.

This clonotype was counted at least ten times. This chain joins TRBV9 and TRBJ1-1; tentative D call: TRBD1 (5 bases). The CDR3 covers 15 residues. Germline CDR1 reads SGDLS; CDR2 reads YYNGEE. V lost 3 bases to trimming and J lost 1 base, with 13 bases between them. This CDR3 is CASSAREIGNTEAFF. CDR3 sequence (DNA): TGTGCCAGCAGCGCCAGGGAGATTGGGAACACTGAAGCTTTCTTT. The full variable domain, its missing parts supplied by reference TRBV9 and TRBJ1-1, is DSGVTQTPKHLITATGQRVTLRCSPRSGDLSVYWYQQSLDQGLQFLIQYYNGEERAKGNILERFSAQQFPDLHSELNLSSLELGDSALYFCASSAREIGNTEAFFGQGTRLTVV.

This clonotype was recorded many times. CDR3 sequence: CASSFDRGTGELFF. As DNA, the CDR3 is TGTGCCAGCAGCTTCGACAGGGGCACCGGGGAGCTGTTTTTT. The gene calls are TRBV5-8 and TRBJ2-2, with 8 bases matching TRBD1. The CDR3 is made up of 14 amino acids. Germline values: CDR1 SGHTS, CDR2 YDEGEE. V was clipped by 2 bases and J by 4 bases; unmatched bases: 1.

This clonotype was recorded many times. This rearrangement joins TRBV29-1 to TRBJ1-2; D is perhaps TRBD1 (5 bases). V was cut by 5 bases and J by 7 bases, with 17 bases left in between. This CDR3 region has 13 residues. CDR1 and CDR2 (germline): SQVTM, ANQGSEA. This CDR3 reads CSVLPEGLAGYTF. The CDR3 DNA reads TGCAGCGTTTTGCCGGAGGGGTTGGCTGGCTACACCTTC.

The V call is TRBV5-1, the J call TRBJ1-6; 9 bases match TRBD1. The germline V gene has CDR1 SGHRS and CDR2 YFSETQ. The CDR3 runs to 14 residues. V shed 4 bases, J shed 7 bases, and the junction held 3 bases outside the gene matches. The DNA for the CDR3 is TGCGCCAGCAGCGGGGACAGGGCGAATTCACCCCTCCACTTT. Protein: CASSGDRANSPLHF.

This clonotype was seen more than once but under ten times. The chain uses TRBV20-1 and TRBJ2-3; 8 bases are a match to TRBD2. CDR1 DFQATT and CDR2 SNEGSKA come from the germline V gene (reference sequence). V shed 4 bases and J 2 bases; nucleotides not matched to a gene: 8. The CDR3 is made up of 15 amino acids. In DNA, the CDR3 is TGCAGTGCTAACAACCGGGAGGGGACCACAGATACGCAGTATTTT. Residues: CSANNREGTTDTQYF.

This clonotype was counted between two and nine times. The gene calls are TRBV7-2 and TRBJ2-7; TRBD2 might be the D (6 bases). This CDR3 has 17 amino acids. Germline V gene lookup returns CDR1 SGHTA and CDR2 FQGNSA. Trimming stripped 1 base from V and 0 bases from J, with 16 bases between. CDR3 nucleotide sequence: TGTGCCAGCAGCTTAGAGCACACGGGACTCAGCTCCTACGAGCAGTACTTC. Translation: CASSLEHTGLSSYEQYF.

This rearrangement joins TRBV9 to TRBJ2-7; 7 positions match TRBD1. From germline, CDR1 is SGDLS and CDR2 YYNGEE. V shed 4 bases, J shed 2 bases, and the junction held 6 bases outside the gene matches. The CDR3 spans 14 residues. CDR3 residues: CASSPPTGTYEQYF. CDR3 sequence (DNA): TGTGCCAGCAGCCCTCCGACAGGGACCTACGAGCAGTACTTC.

This clonotype was found a few times. This chain uses TRBV25-1 with TRBJ2-3, with TRBD2 as a possible D gene (5 bases). CDR1 is MGHDK, CDR2 SYGVNS, per germline. The CDR3 runs to 15 residues. Trimming shortened V by 5 bases and J by 1 base, and 13 bases separated the two germline ends. In nucleotides, the CDR3 is TGTGCCAGCAGTAACGGAGGTGTCGGCACAGATACGCAGTATTTT. Residues: CASSNGGVGTDTQYF. Full variable domain (remainder filled in from reference TRBV25-1 and TRBJ2-3): EADIYQTPRYLVIGTGKKITLECSQTMGHDKMYWYQQDPGMELHLIHYSYGVNSTEKGDLSSESTVSRIRTEHFPLTLESARPSHTSQYLCASSNGGVGTDTQYFGPGTRLTVL.

This chain connects TRBV5-1 to TRBJ2-1, with D possibly being TRBD1 (5 bases). The germline CDR1 and CDR2 sequences are SGHRS and YFSETQ. V was pared by 4 bases and J by 4 bases, with 21 bases between. The CDR3 runs 17 residues. CDR3 nucleotide sequence: TGCGCCAGCAGCGGCAGTGGGGCATCAAGTAGTTACAATGAGCAGTTCTTC. Translated: CASSGSGASSSYNEQFF.

This clonotype occurred many times. V is TRBV2 and J is TRBJ1-6; 10 nucleotides match TRBD1. The CDR3 contains 16 residues. The J segment lost 4 bases and the V segment lost 6 bases, leaving 6 bases of the junction unmatched. Per germline, CDR1 SNHLY and CDR2 FYNNEI. CDR3 nucleotide sequence: TGTGCCAGCAGGGCGGGGACAGGGGCATATAATTCACCCCTCCACTTT. Protein: CASRAGTGAYNSPLHF. Complete variable domain (other parts from reference TRBV2 and TRBJ1-6): EPEVTQTPSHQVTQMGQEVILRCVPISNHLYFYWYRQILGQKVEFLVSFYNNEISEKSEIFDDQFSVERPDGSNFTLKIRSTKLEDSAMYFCASRAGTGAYNSPLHFGNGTRLTVT.

The chain has TRBV5-5 and TRBJ2-3; TRBD2 aligns across 9 bases. CDR1 SGHKS and CDR2 YYEKEE come from the germline V gene (reference sequence). V shed 4 bases and J 0 bases; nucleotides not matched to a gene: 3. The CDR3 totals 15 residues. Written as DNA, the CDR3 is TGTGCCAGCAGCGGACTAGCGCCAAGCACAGATACGCAGTATTTT. Its translation is CASSGLAPSTDTQYF.

This clonotype was counted between two and nine times. The V call is TRBV20-1, the J call TRBJ2-1; 7 bases line up with TRBD2. Per the germline V gene, CDR1 is DFQATT and CDR2 is SNEGSKA (reference sequence). The CDR3 contains 14 residues. Trimming removed 2 bases from V and 6 bases from J; junction bases left unmatched: 7. CDR3 sequence: CSARKLAETNEQFF. The CDR3 DNA reads TGCAGTGCTAGAAAGCTAGCGGAGACCAATGAGCAGTTCTTC.

This clonotype was picked up a small number of times. V usage is TRBV20-1 and J usage is TRBJ2-1; TRBD2 aligns across 7 bases. V lost 0 bases and J lost 9; bases outside the gene matches: 11. The CDR3 runs 15 residues. Germline CDR1 is DFQATT and CDR2 is SNEGSKA (reference sequence). As DNA, the CDR3 is TGCAGTGCTAGAGAGAGCAGGGAGGGTTTCGGTGAGCAGTTCTTC. Amino acid sequence: CSARESREGFGEQFF.

This chain links TRBV20-1 with TRBJ2-1; 7 bases match TRBD2. Germline assignment: CDR1 DFQATT and CDR2 SNEGSKA (reference sequence). The CDR3 covers 16 residues. V lost 0 bases and J lost 0; bases outside the gene matches: 5. The CDR3 DNA reads as TGCAGTGCTAGAGATCGAGGCGGGAGCTCCTACAATGAGCAGTTCTTC. Translated, it gives CSARDRGGSSYNEQFF.

The sample holds a few counts of this clonotype. This chain links TRBV15 with TRBJ1-1; D is unresolved. V lost 4 bases and J 1 base, leaving 10 bases between the germline ends. Per germline, CDR1 LNHNV and CDR2 YYDKDF (reference sequence). This CDR3 region has 14 residues. The DNA of the CDR3 is TGTGCCACCAGCATCAGTTTTTCGAACACTGAAGCTTTCTTT. Its translation is CATSISFSNTEAFF.